These 20 T cell receptor beta chains came from one sample sequenced in a study of T cell responses to AZD1222 COVID-19 vaccine. Some clones are missing from TCRdb's copy, which holds only in-frame ones; the method was immunoSEQ multiplex PCR. The sample lists roughly 200,000 clones, around 94% seen once, with 1% to 1.5% in the top ten. The sample consisted of peripheral blood, taken on day 0 of AZD1222 vaccination. The receptors come from an adult in good health.

This CDR3 reads CASSPQGLAGSSSYNEQFF. In DNA form, the CDR3 reads TGTGCCAGCTCACCACAGGGCCTAGCGGGGTCGAGCTCCTACAATGAGCAGTTCTTC. This chain joins TRBV18 and TRBJ2-1; 9 nucleotides match TRBD2. Germline CDR1 reads KGHSH; CDR2 reads LQKENI. The CDR3 totals 19 residues. V was clipped by 1 base and J by 0 bases; unmatched bases: 10.

V is TRBV12-5 and J is TRBJ2-1, with no clear D. Trimming stripped 0 bases from V and 9 bases from J, with 3 bases between. CDR1 and CDR2 from the germline V gene are LGHNT and FRNRAP. The CDR3 sequence is 11 residues long. The CDR3 loop is CASGLVGEQFF. The CDR3 DNA follows: TGTGCTAGTGGTTTGGTTGGTGAGCAGTTCTTC.

The CDR3 sequence: CASSQGLAGSSTDTQYF. The CDR3 nucleotides are TGTGCCAGCAGCCAAGGCTTAGCGGGAAGTAGTACAGATACGCAGTATTTT. The chain couples TRBV4-2 to TRBJ2-3; 8 bases fit TRBD2. This CDR3 is built from 17 residues. The junction had 9 bases not matched to a gene; V was cut back by 1 base and J by 3 bases. The germline V gene encodes CDR1 LGHNA and CDR2 YNFKEQ.

The chain is built from TRBV2 and TRBJ1-1; weak D call: TRBD1 (5 bases). The germline CDR1 and CDR2 sequences are SNHLY and FYNNEI. Trimming shortened V by 6 bases and J by 4 bases, and 15 bases separated the two germline ends. The CDR3 has 14 residues. The CDR3 is CASRAMGGFTEAFF. Written as DNA, the CDR3 is TGTGCCAGCAGAGCGATGGGGGGATTCACTGAAGCTTTCTTT.

This chain connects TRBV2 to TRBJ1-2; D is ambiguous. The germline V and J ends were trimmed by 3 bases and 4 bases, with 12 bases remaining between them. The CDR3 runs 14 residues. CDR1 SNHLY and CDR2 FYNNEI come from the germline V gene. CDR3 sequence: CASSDARETYGYTF. The CDR3 bases are TGTGCCAGCAGTGATGCTCGGGAGACCTATGGCTACACCTTC.

The V call is TRBV10-3, the J call TRBJ1-2; D is possibly TRBD1 (5 bases). Per germline, CDR1 ENHRY and CDR2 SYGVKD. The length of the CDR3 is 15 residues. V lost 3 bases and J 3 bases, leaving 14 bases between the germline ends. CDR3 bases: TGTGCCATCAGTGAACGCAGGGAGGTGGACTATGGCTACACCTTC. Protein product: CAISERREVDYGYTF.

The rearrangement joins TRBV9 to TRBJ1-2, with 7 bases that match TRBD1. CDR1 and CDR2 (germline): SGDLS, YYNGEE. CDR3 length: 15 residues. The J segment lost 0 bases and the V segment lost 0 bases, leaving 2 bases of the junction unmatched. CDR3 in amino acids: CASSVGQGANYGYTF. DNA for the CDR3: TGTGCCAGCAGCGTAGGGCAGGGGGCTAACTATGGCTACACCTTC. Together with reference TRBV9 and TRBJ1-2, the CDR3 gives the full variable domain: DSGVTQTPKHLITATGQRVTLRCSPRSGDLSVYWYQQSLDQGLQFLIQYYNGEERAKGNILERFSAQQFPDLHSELNLSSLELGDSALYFCASSVGQGANYGYTFGSGTRLTVV.

The chain links TRBV27 to TRBJ2-1, with D tentatively TRBD2 (6 bases). This CDR3 has 16 amino acids. Trimming pared 2 bases from V and 4 bases from J, leaving 15 bases between. Germline CDR1 MNHEY, CDR2 SMNVEV (reference sequence). The CDR3 sequence: CASSLGPGGAYNEQFF. The DNA for the CDR3 is TGTGCCAGCAGTTTAGGCCCTGGCGGGGCTTACAATGAGCAGTTCTTC.

The chain employs TRBV5-8 and TRBJ1-1, with D possibly TRBD1 on 5 matching bases. This CDR3 contains 13 residues. Trimming cost V 7 bases and J 4 bases, with 14 bases left between them. CDR1 and CDR2 (germline): SGHTS, YDEGEE. The CDR3 reads CASRIMGGTEAFF. CDR3 DNA: TGTGCCAGCCGGATTATGGGGGGCACTGAAGCTTTCTTT.

The gene calls are TRBV10-3 and TRBJ1-4; D gene ambiguous. V lost 3 bases to trimming and J lost 8 bases, with 10 bases between them. Per the germline V gene, CDR1 is ENHRY and CDR2 is SYGVKD. The CDR3 has 13 residues. The CDR3 spells CAISDAGREKLFF. CDR3 bases: TGTGCCATCAGTGACGCCGGTCGGGAAAAACTGTTTTTT.

The CDR3 region has the DNA TGTGCCAGCAGTCTCTCAGGGACAGGTCTGGGTGGCTACACCTTC. Protein product: CASSLSGTGLGGYTF. V usage is TRBV6-5 and J usage is TRBJ1-2; 8 bases match TRBD1. Germline CDR1 and CDR2: MNHEY and SVGAGI. The V gene end was trimmed by 5 bases and the J gene end by 7 bases; junction bases not matched to a gene: 12. This CDR3 is 15 amino acids long.

The CDR3 here is CASSLQPGKHEQYF. The DNA for the CDR3 is TGTGCCAGTAGTCTACAGCCGGGAAAGCACGAGCAGTACTTC. The rearrangement uses TRBV19 and TRBJ2-7; possible D gene TRBD2, 5 bases. Germline V gene data show CDR1 as LNHDA and CDR2 as SQIVND (reference sequence). This CDR3 contains 14 residues. V lost 5 bases and J lost 5, with 16 bases in between.

The rearrangement joins TRBV6-6 to TRBJ1-1; a weak D match, TRBD1 (6 bases). V was clipped by 4 bases and J by 1 base, with 7 bases between them. The CDR3 sequence is 13 residues long. Germline CDR1 and CDR2: MNHNY and SVGAGI (reference sequence). CDR3 amino acids: CASSSTGNTEAFF. The CDR3 bases are TGTGCCAGCAGTTCGACAGGGAACACTGAAGCTTTCTTT.

V gene TRBV6-5 combines with J gene TRBJ1-4, with no clear D. The CDR3 is 15 residues long. CDR1 MNHEY and CDR2 SVGAGI come from the germline V gene. V lost 2 bases and J 5 bases, leaving 12 bases between the germline ends. This CDR3 is CASSYVHSKNEKLFF. Here the CDR3 DNA reads TGTGCCAGCAGTTACGTTCACAGCAAGAATGAAAAACTGTTTTTT.

The chain uses TRBV29-1 and TRBJ1-2; D ambiguous. The V gene's germline CDR1 is SQVTM and CDR2 ANQGSEA. The V end was cut by 5 bases, the J end by 5 bases, with 15 bases between. The CDR3 extends over 13 amino acids. This CDR3 reads CSVSRPQAYGYTF. CDR3 nucleotide sequence: TGCAGCGTTTCTAGACCCCAAGCGTATGGCTACACCTTC.

This clone was found once. CDR3 protein: CASSSGPRGSGNTIYF. CDR3 sequence (DNA): TGCGCCAGCAGCTCCGGCCCGCGGGGGTCGGGAAACACCATATATTTT. The rearrangement joins TRBV5-1 to TRBJ1-3, with a weak D call TRBD1 (5 bases). Germline-derived CDR1 and CDR2 are SGHRS and YFSETQ. The V end was cut by 3 bases, the J end by 4 bases, with 17 bases between. The CDR3 consists of 16 residues.

J is TRBJ2-6 and V is TRBV28; D is undetermined. The length of the CDR3 is 16 residues. The germline CDR1 and CDR2 sequences are MDHEN and SYDVKM. Trimming removed 3 bases from V and 0 bases from J, with 9 bases in between. The CDR3 DNA reads TGTGCCAGCAGTTTTGGGTTGACCTCTGGGGCCAACGTCCTGACTTTC. It codes for CASSFGLTSGANVLTF.

The gene calls are TRBV27 and TRBJ1-6, with D maybe TRBD1 (5 bases). Germline CDR1 MNHEY, CDR2 SMNVEV (reference sequence). V was trimmed by 7 bases and J by 8 bases, leaving 15 bases between them. There are 14 residues in the CDR3. The DNA for the CDR3 is TGTGCCAGCACCCGCAGGGACTCAGATTCACCCCTCCACTTT. It is translated as CASTRRDSDSPLHF.

This chain connects TRBV11-2 to TRBJ1-5; D call uncertain. CDR1 and CDR2 from the germline V gene are SGHAT and FQNNGV. There are 15 residues in the CDR3. V lost 0 bases to trimming and J lost 5 bases, with 11 bases between them. The DNA of the CDR3 is TGTGCCAGCAGCTTAGAGGGCCGCCGGGATCAGCCCCAGCATTTT. This gives the protein CASSLEGRRDQPQHF.

This clone was detected only once. The rearrangement uses TRBV5-6 and TRBJ2-2; D not resolved. The V gene lost 4 bases and the J gene lost 3 bases, with 16 bases spanning the gap. Germline CDR1 SGHDT, CDR2 YYEEEE. The CDR3 extends over 16 amino acids. CDR3: CASSVPTWFDTGELFF. CDR3 DNA sequence: TGTGCCAGCAGCGTCCCGACGTGGTTCGACACCGGGGAGCTGTTTTTT.